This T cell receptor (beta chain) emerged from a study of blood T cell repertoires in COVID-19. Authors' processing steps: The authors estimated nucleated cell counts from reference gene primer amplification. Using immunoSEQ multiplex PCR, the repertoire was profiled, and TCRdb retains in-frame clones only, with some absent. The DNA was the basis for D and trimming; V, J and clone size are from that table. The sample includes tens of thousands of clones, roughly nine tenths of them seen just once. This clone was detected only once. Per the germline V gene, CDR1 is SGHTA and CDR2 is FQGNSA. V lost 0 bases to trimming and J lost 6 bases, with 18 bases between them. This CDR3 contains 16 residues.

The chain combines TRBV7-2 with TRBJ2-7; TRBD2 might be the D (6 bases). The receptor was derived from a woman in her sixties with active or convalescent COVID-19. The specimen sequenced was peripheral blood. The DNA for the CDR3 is TGTGCCAGCAGCTTAGCAGCGGGTTTTAAGGATGGCGAGCAGTACTTC. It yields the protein CASSLAAGFKDGEQYF. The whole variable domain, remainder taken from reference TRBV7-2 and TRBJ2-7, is GAGVSQSPSNKVTEKGKDVELRCDPISGHTALYWYRQSLGQGLEFLIYFQGNSAPDKSGLPSDRFSAERTGGSVSTLTIQRTQQEDSAVYLCASSLAAGFKDGEQYFGPGTRLTVT.